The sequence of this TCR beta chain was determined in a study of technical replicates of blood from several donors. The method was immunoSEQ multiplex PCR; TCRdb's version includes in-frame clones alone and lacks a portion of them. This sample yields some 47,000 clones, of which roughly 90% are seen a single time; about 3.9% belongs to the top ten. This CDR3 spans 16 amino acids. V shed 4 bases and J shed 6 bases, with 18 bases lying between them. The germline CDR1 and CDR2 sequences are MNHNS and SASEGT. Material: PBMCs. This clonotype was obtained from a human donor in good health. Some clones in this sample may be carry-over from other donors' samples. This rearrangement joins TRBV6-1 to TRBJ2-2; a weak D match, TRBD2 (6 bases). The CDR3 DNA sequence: TGTGCCAGCAGTGGACGCGGGGTCGTAGTGGCCGGGGAGCTGTTTTTT. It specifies CASSGRGVVVAGELFF.